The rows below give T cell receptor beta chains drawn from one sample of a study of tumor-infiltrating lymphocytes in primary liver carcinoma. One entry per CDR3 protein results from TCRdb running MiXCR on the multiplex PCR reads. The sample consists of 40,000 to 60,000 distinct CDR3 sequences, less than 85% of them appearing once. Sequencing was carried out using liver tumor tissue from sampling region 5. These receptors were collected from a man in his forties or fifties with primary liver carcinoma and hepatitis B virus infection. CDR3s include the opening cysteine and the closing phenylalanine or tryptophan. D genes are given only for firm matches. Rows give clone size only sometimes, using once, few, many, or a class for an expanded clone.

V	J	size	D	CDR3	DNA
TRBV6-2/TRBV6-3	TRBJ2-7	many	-	CASRDTYNEQYF	TGTGCCAGCAGAGATACTTACAACGAGCAGTACTTC
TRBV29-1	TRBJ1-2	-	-	CSVEHNGYGYTF	TGCAGCGTTGAACACAATGGCTATGGCTACACCTTC
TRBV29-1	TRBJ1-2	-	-	CSVEVQAEVGYGYAF	TGCAGCGTTGAGGTTCAAGCGGAAGTTGGCTATGGCTACGCCTTC
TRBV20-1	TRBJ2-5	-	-	CSADQETRYF	TGCAGTGCTGATCAAGAGACCCGGTACTTC
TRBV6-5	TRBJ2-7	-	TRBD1	CVSRTGTADSYEQYF	TGTGTCAGCCGGACCGGGACAGCAGATTCCTACGAGCAGTACTTC
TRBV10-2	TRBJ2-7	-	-	CASSESVTGEVYEQYF	TGCGCCAGCAGTGAGTCCGTAACGGGAGAAGTCTACGAGCAGTACTTT
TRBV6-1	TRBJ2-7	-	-	CASSEKSPTTYGQYF	TGTGCCAGCAGTGAAAAGAGTCCAACGACGTACGGACAGTACTTC
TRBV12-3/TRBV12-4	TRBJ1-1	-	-	CASSFRGEGIAEAFF	TGTGCCAGCAGTTTTAGGGGAGAGGGCATCGCTGAAGCTTTCTTC
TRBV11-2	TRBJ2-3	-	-	CASSYQASTTDTQYF	TGTGCCAGCAGCTATCAGGCTTCTACCACAGATACGCAGTATTTT
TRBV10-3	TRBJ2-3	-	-	CAISESKARVDTQYF	TGTGCCATCAGTGAGTCGAAAGCGAGAGTAGATACGCAGTATTTT
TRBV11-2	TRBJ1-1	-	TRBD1	CASSLDRTGIDTEAFF	TGTGCCAGCAGCTTAGATCGGACAGGGATTGACACTGAAGCTTTCTTT
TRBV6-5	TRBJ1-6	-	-	CASSSPPFGIRGYSNSPLHF	TGTGCCAGCAGCTCCCCGCCGTTCGGGATAAGAGGGTATTCTAATTCACCCCTCCACTTT
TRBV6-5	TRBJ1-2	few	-	CASSYSSWAGRGYTF	TGTGCCAGCAGTTACTCGAGTTGGGCAGGGCGCGGCTACACCTTC
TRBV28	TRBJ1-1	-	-	CANSLDWNTEAFF	TGTGCCAACAGCCTCGACTGGAACACTGAAGCTTTCTTT
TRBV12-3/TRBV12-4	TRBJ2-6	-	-	CASQYGTFGANVLTF	TGTGCTAGCCAATACGGGACCTTTGGGGCCAACGTCCTGACTTTC
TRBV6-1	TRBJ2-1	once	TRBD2	CASSEAASGRGEQFF	TGTGCCAGCAGTGAAGCAGCTAGCGGGAGGGGGGAGCAGTTCTTC
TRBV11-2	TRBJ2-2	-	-	CASSLARTYPGTGELFF	TGTGCTAGCAGCCTAGCTCGAACGTACCCAGGGACCGGGGAGCTGTTTTTT
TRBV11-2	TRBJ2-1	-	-	CANSLNDDYEQSF	TGTGCCAACAGCTTAAATGATGACTATGAGCAGTCCTTC
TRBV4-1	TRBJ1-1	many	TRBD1	CASSQATGKNTEAFF	TGCGCCAGCAGCCAAGCGACAGGGAAGAACACTGAAGCTTTCTTT
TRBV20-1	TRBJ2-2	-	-	CSASDAGTPTGEPFF	TGCAGTGCTTCCGACGCGGGGACTCCCACCGGGGAGCCGTTTTTT
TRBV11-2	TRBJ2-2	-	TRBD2	CASILVALAGTGELFF	TGTGCCAGCATCTTGGTGGCACTAGCGGGAACGGGGGAGCTGTTTTTT
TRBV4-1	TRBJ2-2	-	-	CASSLRHGEAGELFF	TGCGCCAGCAGCCTGAGACATGGAGAAGCCGGAGAGCTGTTTTTT
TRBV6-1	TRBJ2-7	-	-	CASNVTGGWRLSSYEQYF	TGTGCCAGCAATGTTACAGGCGGCTGGCGCCTGAGCTCCTACGAGCAGTACTTC
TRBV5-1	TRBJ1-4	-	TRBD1	CARRDSQNINEKLFF	TGCGCCAGACGGGACAGCCAAAATATTAATGAAAAACTGTTTTTT
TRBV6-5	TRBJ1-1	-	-	CASSLWGANTEAFF	TGTGCCAGTAGCTTGTGGGGAGCGAACACTGAAGCTTTCTTT
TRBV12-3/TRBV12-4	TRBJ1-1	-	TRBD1	CASIVTGLTEAFF	TGTGCCAGCATTGTGACAGGGTTGACTGAAGCTTTCTTC
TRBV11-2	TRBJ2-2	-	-	CVSSLRPENTGELLF	TGTGTCAGCAGCTTACGGCCAGAGAACACCGGGGAGCTGCTTTTT
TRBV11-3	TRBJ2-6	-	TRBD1	CASTKIPRDSIPYSGTNVLTF	TGTGCCAGCACCAAAATCCCCCGGGACAGCATACCTTACTCTGGAACCAACGTCCTGACTTTC
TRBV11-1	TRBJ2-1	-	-	CDSGLGRPNEQFF	TGTGACAGCGGCTTAGGCCGGCCAAATGAGCAGTTTTTC
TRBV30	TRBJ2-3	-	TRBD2	CAWSPGLAGTFTDMQYF	TGTGCCTGGAGTCCGGGACTAGCGGGAACTTTCACAGATATGCAGTATTTT
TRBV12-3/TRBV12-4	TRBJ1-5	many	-	CASSFGSNQPQHF	TGTGCCAGCAGTTTCGGCAGCAATCAGCCCCAGCATTTT
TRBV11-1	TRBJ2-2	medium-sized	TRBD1	CASRAGGLNTGELFF	TGTGCCAGCAGAGCAGGGGGCCTGAACACCGGGGAGCTGTTTTTT
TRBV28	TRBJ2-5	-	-	CASRITVRETQYF	TGTGCCAGCAGAATCACCGTCCGAGAGACCCAGTATTTC
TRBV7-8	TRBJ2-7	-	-	CASNLGTDNYEEYF	TGTGCCAGCAACTTAGGGACGGACAACTACGAGGAGTACTTC
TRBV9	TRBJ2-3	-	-	CASSYTGGSTDTQYF	TGTGCCAGCAGCTACACGGGCGGAAGCACAGATACGCAGTATTTT
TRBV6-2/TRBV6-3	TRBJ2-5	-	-	CASSYPSGPPGSQYF	TGTGCCAGCAGTTACCCTTCTGGACCGCCGGGGAGCCAGTACTTC
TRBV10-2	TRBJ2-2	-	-	CAGSLGGTGELFF	TGCGCCGGCAGCTTAGGGGGTACCGGGGAGCTGTTTTTT
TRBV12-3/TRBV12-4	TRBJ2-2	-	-	CASSLDSPLGPATGELFF	TGTGCCAGCAGCTTAGATAGTCCTTTGGGACCAGCCACCGGGGAGCTGTTTTTT
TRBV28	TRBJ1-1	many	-	CASSSSRLAEAFF	TGTGCCAGCAGTTCCTCACGCCTGGCTGAAGCTTTCTTT
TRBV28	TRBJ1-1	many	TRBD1	CASSSASLMDRGGTEAFF	TGTGCCAGCAGCTCTGCCTCACTCATGGACAGGGGAGGCACTGAAGCTTTCTTT
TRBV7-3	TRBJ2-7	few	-	CASSLMSGDYEQYF	TGTGCCAGCAGCTTAATGTCGGGGGACTACGAGCAGTACTTC
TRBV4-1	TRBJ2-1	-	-	CASSYRGGARDEQFF	TGCGCCAGCAGCTACCGAGGGGGGGCGAGAGATGAACAGTTCTTC
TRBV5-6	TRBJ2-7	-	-	CASSLAYSYERYF	TGTGCCAGTAGCTTGGCCTACTCCTACGAGCGGTATTTC
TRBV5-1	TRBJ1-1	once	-	CANSLAMGRQGEAFF	TGCGCCAACAGCTTGGCTATGGGAAGGCAGGGTGAAGCTTTCTTT
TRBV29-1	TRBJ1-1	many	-	CSVAIRSYTEAFF	TGCAGCGTTGCAATCCGGAGTTACACTGAAGCTTTCTTT
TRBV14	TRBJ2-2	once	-	CASSSLNTGELFF	TGTGCCAGCAGCTCTTTGAACACAGGGGAGCTGTTTTTT
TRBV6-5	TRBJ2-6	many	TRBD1	CASSYLKGAGANVLTF	TGTGCCAGCAGTTACCTAAAGGGGGCCGGGGCCAACGTCCTGACTTTC
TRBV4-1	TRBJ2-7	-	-	CPSSQEPIGGDSYNEQYF	TGCCCCAGCAGCCAAGAACCGATAGGCGGTGACTCCTACAATGAGCAGTACTTC
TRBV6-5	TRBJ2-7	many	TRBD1	CASSLGTGFYEQYF	TGTGCCAGCAGTTTAGGGACAGGGTTTTACGAGCAGTACTTC
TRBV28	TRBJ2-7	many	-	CASSFQLGASDEQYF	TGTGCCAGCAGTTTCCAGCTAGGCGCGTCAGACGAGCAGTACTTC
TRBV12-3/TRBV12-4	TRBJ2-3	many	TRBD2	CASSLVLQGLATDTQYF	TGTGCCAGCAGTTTGGTGCTACAAGGACTAGCCACAGATACGCAGTATTTT